This TCR beta chain is from a study of metastatic and nonmetastatic thyroid tumors. For the study at large: Thyroid patients, malignant and benign, had repertoires compared across blood and tumor or nodule tissue.

With regard to this clone: What it recognizes is unknown.

TCRdb re-analyzed the PCR reads using MiXCR. Among around 41,000 clones listed, approximately 3% were seen once. Ahead of thyroid surgery, no patient had received treatment of any kind. This CDR3 is 16 amino acids long. Trimming removed 6 bases from V and 3 bases from J; junction bases left unmatched: 8. Germline lookup yields CDR1 SEHNR and CDR2 FQNEAQ (reference sequence). Study-level findings and limits: The study reportedly found significantly higher TCR beta diversity in malignant thyroid tumors than benign nodules, in blood and tumor.

The chain has TRBV7-9 and TRBJ2-2; 9 positions agree with TRBD2. The TCR originated in a female donor with papillary thyroid cancer or a benign thyroid nodule (not recorded which). Some clones in this sample may be carry-over from other donors' samples. The sample taken for sequencing was blood. The CDR3 protein is CASSEVAGEDTGELFF. In nucleotides, the CDR3 is TGTGCCAGCAGTGAAGTAGCGGGAGAAGACACCGGGGAGCTGTTTTTT.